A selection of T cell receptor beta chains follows, all from one sample in a study of blood T cells in healthy people across ages. TCRdb reanalysed the 5' RACE reads using MiXCR and keeps one entry per CDR3 protein. The repertoire holds approximately 780,000 distinct CDR3 sequences, with about a quarter as singletons. In addition, the sample was reused for a study of T cells of mothers and their children.

The sequenced sample was blood. The receptors here all came from a boy aged 5 to 17 in good health. CDR3s include the opening cysteine and the closing phenylalanine or tryptophan. The D gene is left open where the match is weak. Size tells how often a clone was seen (once, few, many) or the class of an expanded clone, and some rows leave it out.

V	J	size	D	CDR3	DNA
TRBV5-1	TRBJ2-1	NA	NA	CASSPGRTTHIPEQFF	TGCGCCAGCAGCCCCGGACGGACTACCCATATCCCTGAGCAGTTCTTC
TRBV12-3/TRBV12-4	TRBJ2-3	few	NA	CASSFAGHPSTDTQYF	TGTGCCAGCAGTTTCGCTGGCCACCCGAGCACAGATACGCAGTATTTT
TRBV6-4	TRBJ2-3	NA	TRBD2	CASSEEAGADTQYF	TGTGCCAGCAGTGAAGAGGCGGGAGCAGATACACAGTATTTT
TRBV27	TRBJ1-2	NA	NA	CASCKGQGRDYTF	TGTGCCAGCTGTAAAGGCCAGGGTCGGGACTACACCTTC
TRBV6-1	TRBJ2-5	NA	NA	CASRGVLCQETQYF	TGTGCCAGCAGGGGGGTTTTGTGCCAAGAGACCCAGTACTTC
TRBV29-1	TRBJ1-2	NA	NA	CSVETRQDYGYTF	TGCAGCGTTGAAACTCGGCAGGACTATGGCTACACCTTC
TRBV3-1	TRBJ2-7	NA	TRBD1	CASSPGTGKTEQYF	TGTGCCAGCAGCCCAGGGACAGGGAAGACCGAGCAGTACTTC
TRBV12-3/TRBV12-4	TRBJ1-4	few	TRBD1	CASSSNAQGANEKLFF	TGTGCCAGCAGTTCTAATGCACAGGGGGCTAATGAAAAACTGTTTTTT
TRBV11-1	TRBJ2-1	many	NA	CASSRRLGGAGDNEQFF	TGTGCCAGCAGCCGACGCCTAGGGGGGGCGGGAGACAATGAGCAGTTCTTC
TRBV10-2	TRBJ2-5	NA	TRBD2	CASTEGAGEETQYF	TGCGCCAGCACCGAGGGAGCGGGGGAAGAGACCCAGTACTTC
TRBV7-9	TRBJ1-1	many	NA	CASSLAGRNTEAFF	TGTGCCAGCAGCTTAGCCGGGAGGAACACTGAAGCTTTCTTT
TRBV5-1	TRBJ2-6	NA	NA	CASSLMGGTGANVLTF	TGCGCCAGCAGCTTGATGGGGGGAACCGGGGCCAACGTCCTGACTTTC
TRBV11-2	TRBJ1-1	NA	NA	CASSSPREGVRTEAFF	TGTGCCAGCAGCTCCCCACGAGAGGGGGTGAGGACTGAAGCTTTCTTT